The clone carrying this TCR beta chain has more than one count but fewer than ten. The antigen remains undetermined. This record comes from a study of CD8 T cells in ankylosing spondylitis. The V gene's germline CDR1 is DFQATT and CDR2 SNEGSKA (reference sequence). This CDR3 region has 14 residues. V was clipped by 3 bases and J by 2 bases, with 14 bases between them. 5'-RACE, quantitative and with molecular barcodes, yielded the TCR beta libraries. TCRdb itself ran the 5' RACE reads through MiXCR, one entry per CDR3 protein. The sample yields roughly 250,000 distinct CDR3 sequences, 8.6% seen once. Study outcomes and limitations: Seemingly characteristic of ankylosing spondylitis blood was a TCR beta motif consisting of several highly homologous variants. Clones tied to disease were said to be significantly enriched in matched ankylosing spondylitis synovial fluid. As for the disease-linked clones, they showed a CD8+ phenotype and occurred at relatively low frequencies in peripheral blood.

This sequence joins TRBV20-1 and TRBJ2-7; D could derive from TRBD1 or TRBD2 (5 bases each). Sequences were obtained from blood, either unsorted or a sorted T cell fraction (not recorded which). The TCR comes from a male donor with ankylosing spondylitis or in good health (not recorded which). The CDR3: CSARGDLRAYEQYF. The CDR3 coding sequence is TGCAGTGCTAGGGGGGACCTCCGAGCCTACGAGCAGTACTTC.